The text below deals with one T cell receptor (beta chain). As yet, its antigen is unknown. Library preparation followed earlier protocols using designated TCR primers. TCRdb reprocessed the PCR reads via MiXCR and lists one record per CDR3 protein. The sample includes about 630,000 distinct CDR3 sequences, about 25% of them seen just once. The data were taken from a study of molecular identifiers for immune sequencing clone quantification. The CDR3 contains 13 residues. The germline V and J ends were trimmed by 3 bases and 1 base, with 6 bases remaining between them. Germline CDR1 LNHDA, CDR2 SQIVND (reference sequence). The study's findings and limits: Whereas clones above 20 RNA copies held under 1% of naive-cell molecules, they held over 97% of effector molecules. Highly expanded clone sizes could be underestimated through barcode sharing by identical TCR molecules.

Material for sequencing was naive CD8+ T cells from blood, with Jurkat cell RNA spiked in. Documented subset: FACS-sorted CD8+CD4-CCR7+CD45RA+ naive T cells. V usage is TRBV19 and J usage is TRBJ1-1; D not certain. The sequence was collected from a human donor in good health. Some libraries in this study had Jurkat cell RNA spiked in. The CDR3 DNA reads TGTGCCAGTAGTATGAATTGGAACACTGAAGCTTTCTTT. Protein: CASSMNWNTEAFF.